This T cell receptor (beta chain) was captured by sequencing in a study of PD-L1 blockade in urothelial cancer. Looking at the study overall: Male patients with bladder-origin urothelial cancer numbered about 85% of the 29. Counts from blood samples showed a median of roughly 140,000 T cells.

Method: immunoSEQ multiplex PCR; TCRdb's copy keeps in-frame clones and lacks some. The data contain 30,000 or so clones, around 85% of them singletons. Locally advanced or metastatic urothelial carcinoma was present in patients. Each patient gave between 1 and 8 samples of peripheral blood mononuclear cells, which were collected pretreatment and during treatment. Trimming removed 0 bases at V and 5 bases at J, with 14 bases between. The CDR3 is 15 amino acids. CDR1 and CDR2 (germline): SGHRS, YFSETQ. The clonotype originates from a middle-aged man with urothelial cancer. This sample comprised PBMCs, obtained around atezolizumab (anti-PD-L1) treatment. This chain links TRBV5-1 with TRBJ2-5; possible D gene TRBD1, 5 bases. For the CDR3, the DNA is TGCGCCAGCAGCTTGGAGGCCAGGGTCACGGAGACCCAGTACTTC. Translated, it gives CASSLEARVTETQYF.